The 16 T cell receptor beta chains below all came from one sample that was sequenced in a study of identifying expanded T cells in peripheral blood. TCRdb's copy holds only in-frame clones and misses some; the assay was immunoSEQ multiplex PCR. The sample carries approximately 100,000 clones, around nine tenths recorded once. Sequencing was performed on blood. All receptors derive from a person between 18 and 70 years old in good health.

This clone was counted a few times. This chain uses TRBV29-1 with TRBJ2-3; TRBD2 agrees at 9 bases. V lost 6 bases and J lost 4; bases outside the gene matches: 17. The CDR3 runs to 17 residues. CDR1 and CDR2 from the germline V gene are SQVTM and ANQGSEA. The CDR3 DNA is TGCAGCGTACTGGGGGAGGTCGGGACTAGCTCCTCAGATACGCAGTATTTT. Protein product: CSVLGEVGTSSSDTQYF.

This clone was detected once. This chain connects TRBV2 to TRBJ2-7, with D tentatively TRBD1 (6 bases). The CDR3 loop spans 14 amino acids. Trimming took off 6 bases at V and 4 bases at J, with 16 bases between the two ends. The V gene's germline CDR1 is SNHLY and CDR2 FYNNEI. This CDR3 reads CASRWTDNFYEQYF. Written as DNA, the CDR3 is TGTGCCAGCAGGTGGACAGACAACTTTTACGAGCAGTACTTC.

The chain recombines TRBV19 with TRBJ2-7; D unclear. Per the germline V gene, CDR1 is LNHDA and CDR2 is SQIVND (reference sequence). Trimming took 6 bases from V and 2 from J, leaving 14 bases between them. CDR3 length equals 14 residues. The DNA for the CDR3 is TGTGCCAGTAGATCGGCAGGTTCAGCCTACGAGCAGTACTTC. Residues: CASRSAGSAYEQYF.

This chain connects TRBV18 to TRBJ2-2; D is unresolved. The germline gives CDR1 KGHSH, CDR2 LQKENI. This CDR3 region has 14 residues. V lost 1 base to trimming and J lost 4 bases, with 7 bases between them. CDR3 residues: CASSPLELTGELFF. DNA for the CDR3: TGTGCCAGCTCACCACTCGAACTCACCGGGGAGCTGTTTTTT.

This clone was observed once. This chain connects TRBV2 to TRBJ2-3; possibly TRBD1 or TRBD2 for D (6 bases each). Germline-derived CDR1 and CDR2 are SNHLY and FYNNEI. V lost 8 bases and J lost 3, with 12 bases in between. There are 13 residues in the CDR3. The CDR3 DNA sequence: TGTGCCAGCTCAGAGGGGGGAACAGATACGCAGTATTTT. Translating gives CASSEGGTDTQYF.

This rearrangement joins TRBV2 to TRBJ1-1; D possibly corresponds to TRBD1 (5 bases). The CDR3 is made up of 16 amino acids. Deletions cut 4 bases from V and 4 bases from J, with 19 bases between. Germline V CDR1 and CDR2: SNHLY, FYNNEI. CDR3 coding DNA: TGTGCCAGCAGTGTCGCCATGGACGGGACGGGCACTGAAGCTTTCTTT. This gives the protein CASSVAMDGTGTEAFF.

V and J are TRBV7-7 and TRBJ2-5, with D perhaps matching TRBD2 (6 bases). Trimming took 5 bases from V and 4 from J, leaving 14 bases between them. Germline V gene sequence: CDR1 SSHAT, CDR2 FNYEAQ (reference sequence). This CDR3 has 14 amino acids. The CDR3 DNA sequence: TGTGCCAGCAGCCCGGGGGTGGCCCTAGAGACCCAGTACTTC. The encoded protein is CASSPGVALETQYF.

This chain uses TRBV6-6 with TRBJ1-5; no reliable D call. This CDR3 has 13 amino acids. CDR1 is MNHNY, CDR2 SVGAGI, per germline (reference sequence). V was pared by 4 bases and J by 2 bases, with 6 bases between. CDR3 sequence reads: CASSSGGNQPQHF. The DNA for the CDR3 is TGTGCCAGCAGTTCTGGGGGCAATCAGCCCCAGCATTTT.

The chain combines TRBV6-1 with TRBJ1-4, with D perhaps TRBD1 (5 bases). The CDR3 extends over 15 amino acids. CDR1 and CDR2 from the germline V gene are MNHNS and SASEGT. The germline V and J ends were trimmed by 6 bases and 4 bases, with 15 bases remaining between them. CDR3 residues: CASRLPGLNNEKLFF. The DNA of the CDR3 is TGTGCCAGCAGGCTTCCGGGACTTAATAATGAAAAACTGTTTTTT.

This chain joins TRBV7-9 and TRBJ2-7; TRBD1 matches at 8 bases. CDR3 length: 18 residues. The germline V gene has CDR1 SEHNR and CDR2 FQNEAQ (reference sequence). Losses at the gene ends were 3 bases for V and 3 bases for J; bases not matched to a gene: 16. The DNA of the CDR3 is TGTGCCAGCAGCTTCGGAGGCACAGGGGGAGTACAAAGCTACGAGCAGTACTTC. This gives the protein CASSFGGTGGVQSYEQYF.

This clone was seen just once. The rearrangement joins TRBV5-6 to TRBJ1-3, with D possibly TRBD1 on 5 matching bases. The germline V gene has CDR1 SGHDT and CDR2 YYEEEE. The V end was cut by 1 base, the J end by 5 bases, with 19 bases between. This CDR3 is 17 amino acids long. CDR3: CASSLSLWQGDRNTIYF. In DNA form, the CDR3 reads TGTGCCAGCAGCTTGAGTCTCTGGCAGGGTGATAGAAACACCATATATTTT.

The chain couples TRBV29-1 to TRBJ2-7; TRBD2 matches at 7 bases. V lost 3 bases and J lost 6; bases outside the gene matches: 11. In germline, CDR1 is SQVTM, CDR2 ANQGSEA. The CDR3 covers 14 residues. CDR3 region: CSVDGASGGLEQYF. CDR3 DNA: TGCAGCGTTGACGGGGCCTCGGGAGGTCTCGAGCAGTACTTC.

This clone was found once. The V gene is TRBV6-6, the J gene TRBJ1-5, with a tentative D call TRBD1 (6 bases). Trimming shortened V by 8 bases and J by 5 bases, and 16 bases separated the two germline ends. Germline V lookup: CDR1 MNHNY, CDR2 SVGAGI (reference sequence). CDR3 length equals 14 residues. The CDR3 region has the DNA TGTGCCAGCTCTGCGGACAGAGCTTATCAGCCCCAGCATTTT. It specifies CASSADRAYQPQHF.

The chain joins TRBV5-4 to TRBJ1-2; 8 bases are a match to TRBD1. The V gene's germline CDR1 is SGHNT and CDR2 YYREEE (reference sequence). The CDR3 has 14 residues. V shed 4 bases and J 5 bases; nucleotides not matched to a gene: 7. The CDR3 loop is CASSGTDRAYGYTF. CDR3 DNA: TGTGCCAGCAGCGGGACGGACAGGGCTTATGGCTACACCTTC.

The chain recombines TRBV2 with TRBJ1-5, with D maybe TRBD1 (5 bases). This CDR3 is 17 amino acids long. The V gene lost 5 bases and the J gene lost 4 bases, with 21 bases spanning the gap. The germline V gene encodes CDR1 SNHLY and CDR2 FYNNEI. CDR3 DNA: TGTGCCAGCAGTCAACTTACACGGGCTTGGGGGAATCAGCCCCAGCATTTT. Its translation: CASSQLTRAWGNQPQHF.

DNA of the CDR3: TGTGCCAGCAGCTCCCCCGGGACAGCGGAGTACGAGCAGTACTTC. Translation gives CASSSPGTAEYEQYF. The J gene is TRBJ2-7, the V gene TRBV5-4, with TRBD1 matching 7 bases. CDR1 and CDR2 (germline): SGHNT, YYREEE (reference sequence). V shed 3 bases and J 4 bases; nucleotides not matched to a gene: 10. The CDR3 totals 15 residues.